These 2 T cell receptor beta chains came from one sample sequenced in a study of cytomegalovirus exposure and HLA in healthy donors. The PCR made use of 60 Vbeta and 13 Jbeta primers. Here immunoSEQ multiplex PCR was the method, and the copy in TCRdb shows in-frame clones only, minus some. The sample has under 200,000 clones, approximately 67% seen once. Material: PBMCs. Receptor source: a woman under 30 in good health and CMV-seropositive.

As DNA, the CDR3 is TGCGCCAGCAGCCAAGTTCAGGGGTCCTACGAGCAGTACTTC. Encoded protein: CASSQVQGSYEQYF. The V gene is TRBV4-1, the J gene TRBJ2-7; D is possibly TRBD1 (6 bases). V was cut by 1 base and J by 1 base, with 8 bases left in between. The CDR3 length is 14 residues. The germline gives CDR1 MGHRA, CDR2 YSYEKL.

The chain carries TRBV4-1 and TRBJ2-7; 8 bases are shared with TRBD1. The CDR3 is made up of 11 amino acids. Germline values: CDR1 MGHRA, CDR2 YSYEKL. The ends lost 3 bases at V and 13 bases at J; junction bases unmatched: 5. CDR3 nucleotide sequence: TGCGCCAGCAGCCACGGGGACAGGAGATACTTC. Translated, it gives CASSHGDRRYF.